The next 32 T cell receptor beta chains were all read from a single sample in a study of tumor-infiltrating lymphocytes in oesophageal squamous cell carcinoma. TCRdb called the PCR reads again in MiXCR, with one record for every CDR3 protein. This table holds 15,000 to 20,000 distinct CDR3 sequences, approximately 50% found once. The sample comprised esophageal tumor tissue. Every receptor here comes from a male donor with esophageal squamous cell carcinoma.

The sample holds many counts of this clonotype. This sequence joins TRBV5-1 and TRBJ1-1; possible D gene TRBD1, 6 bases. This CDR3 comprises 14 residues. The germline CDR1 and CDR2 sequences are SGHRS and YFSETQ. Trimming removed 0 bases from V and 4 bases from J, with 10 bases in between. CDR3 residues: CASSLAGALTEAFF. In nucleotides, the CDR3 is TGCGCCAGCAGCTTGGCGGGGGCGCTCACTGAAGCTTTCTTT.

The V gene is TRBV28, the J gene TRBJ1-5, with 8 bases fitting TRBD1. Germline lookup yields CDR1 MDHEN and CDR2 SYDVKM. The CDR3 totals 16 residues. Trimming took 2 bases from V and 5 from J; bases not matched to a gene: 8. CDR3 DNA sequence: TGTGCCAGCAGTTTAGCGGGCAGGGGGCCAGATCAGCCCCAGCATTTT. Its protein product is CASSLAGRGPDQPQHF.

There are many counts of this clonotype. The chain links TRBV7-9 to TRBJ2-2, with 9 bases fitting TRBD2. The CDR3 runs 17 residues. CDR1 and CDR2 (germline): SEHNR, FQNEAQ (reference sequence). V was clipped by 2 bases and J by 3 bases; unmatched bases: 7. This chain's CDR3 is CASSLPLIAGDTGELFF. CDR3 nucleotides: TGTGCCAGCAGCTTACCGCTGATAGCGGGGGACACCGGGGAGCTGTTTTTT.

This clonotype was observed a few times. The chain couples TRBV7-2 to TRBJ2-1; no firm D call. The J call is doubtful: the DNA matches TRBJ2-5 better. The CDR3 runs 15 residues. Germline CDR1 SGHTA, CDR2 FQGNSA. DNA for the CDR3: TGTGCCAGCAGCTTAGGAAAGGCCCGTAAAGAGACCCAGTACTTC. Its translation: CASSLGKARKETQYF.

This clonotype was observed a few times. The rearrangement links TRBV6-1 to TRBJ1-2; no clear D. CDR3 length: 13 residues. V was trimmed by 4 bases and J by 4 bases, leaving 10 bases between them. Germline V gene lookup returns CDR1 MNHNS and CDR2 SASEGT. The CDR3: CASSGGRGYGYTF. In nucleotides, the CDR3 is TGTGCCAGCAGTGGCGGGCGTGGCTATGGCTACACCTTC.

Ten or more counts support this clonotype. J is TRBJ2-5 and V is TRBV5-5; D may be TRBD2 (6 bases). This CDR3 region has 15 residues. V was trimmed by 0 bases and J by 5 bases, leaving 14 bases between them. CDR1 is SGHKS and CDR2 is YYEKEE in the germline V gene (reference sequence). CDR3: CASSLAGGRRETQYF. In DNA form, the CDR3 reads TGTGCCAGCAGCTTGGCCGGGGGAAGGAGGGAGACCCAGTACTTC. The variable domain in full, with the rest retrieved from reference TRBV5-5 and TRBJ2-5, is DAGVTQSPTHLIKTRGQQVTLRCSPISGHKSVSWYQQVLGQGPQFIFQYYEKEERGRGNFPDRFSARQFPNYSSELNVNALLLGDSALYLCASSLAGGRRETQYFGPGTRLLVL.

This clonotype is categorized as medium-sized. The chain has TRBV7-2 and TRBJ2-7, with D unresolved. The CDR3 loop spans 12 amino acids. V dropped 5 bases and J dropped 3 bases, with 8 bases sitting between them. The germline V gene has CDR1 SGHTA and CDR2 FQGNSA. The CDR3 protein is CASSRTLYEQYF. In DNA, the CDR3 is TGTGCCAGCAGCCGGACGCTCTACGAGCAGTACTTC.

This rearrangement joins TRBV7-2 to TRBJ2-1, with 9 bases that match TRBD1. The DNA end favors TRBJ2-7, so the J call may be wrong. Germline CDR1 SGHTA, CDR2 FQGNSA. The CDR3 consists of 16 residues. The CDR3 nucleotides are TGTGCCAGCAGCTTACCTCCCGGGACAGGGTCCGTGGAGCAGTACTTC. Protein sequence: CASSLPPGTGSVEQYF.

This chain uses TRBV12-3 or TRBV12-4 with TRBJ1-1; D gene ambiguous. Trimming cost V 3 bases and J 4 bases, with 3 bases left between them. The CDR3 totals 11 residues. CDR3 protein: CASSFGTEAFF. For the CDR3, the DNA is TGTGCCAGCAGTTTCGGCACTGAAGCTTTCTTT.

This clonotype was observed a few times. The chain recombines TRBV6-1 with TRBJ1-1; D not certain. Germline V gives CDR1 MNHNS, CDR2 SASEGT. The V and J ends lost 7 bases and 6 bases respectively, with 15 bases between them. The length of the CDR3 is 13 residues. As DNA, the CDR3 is TGTGCCAGCATCGGTTCTCGGATTGCTGAAGCTTTCTTT. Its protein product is CASIGSRIAEAFF.

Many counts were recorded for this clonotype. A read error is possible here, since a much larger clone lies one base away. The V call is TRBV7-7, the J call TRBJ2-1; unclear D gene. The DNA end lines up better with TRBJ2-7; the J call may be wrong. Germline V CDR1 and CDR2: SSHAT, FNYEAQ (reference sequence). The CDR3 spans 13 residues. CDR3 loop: CASSLESNNEQYF. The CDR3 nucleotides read TGTGCTAGCAGCTTAGAATCCAACAATGAGCAGTACTTC.

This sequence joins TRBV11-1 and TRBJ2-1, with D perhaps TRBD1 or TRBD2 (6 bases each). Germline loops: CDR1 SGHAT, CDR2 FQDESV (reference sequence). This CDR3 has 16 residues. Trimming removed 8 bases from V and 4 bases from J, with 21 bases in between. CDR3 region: CASGRPGVTGYNEQFF. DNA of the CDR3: TGTGCCAGCGGAAGGCCGGGGGTAACAGGGTACAATGAGCAGTTCTTC.

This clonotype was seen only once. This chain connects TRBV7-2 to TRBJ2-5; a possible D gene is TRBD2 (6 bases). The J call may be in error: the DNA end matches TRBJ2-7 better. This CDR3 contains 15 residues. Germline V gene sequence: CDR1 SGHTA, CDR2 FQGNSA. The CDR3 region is CASSLGGTTAYEQYF. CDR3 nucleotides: TGTGCCAGCAGCTTAGGCGGGACCACTGCCTACGAGCAGTACTTC.

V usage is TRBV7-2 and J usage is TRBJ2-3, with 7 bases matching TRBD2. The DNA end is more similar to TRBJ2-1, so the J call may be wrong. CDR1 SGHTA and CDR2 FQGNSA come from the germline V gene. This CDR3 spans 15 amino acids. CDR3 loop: CASSLVASGYNEQFF. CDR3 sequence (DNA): TGTGCCAGCAGCTTAGTAGCTAGCGGATACAATGAGCAGTTCTTC.

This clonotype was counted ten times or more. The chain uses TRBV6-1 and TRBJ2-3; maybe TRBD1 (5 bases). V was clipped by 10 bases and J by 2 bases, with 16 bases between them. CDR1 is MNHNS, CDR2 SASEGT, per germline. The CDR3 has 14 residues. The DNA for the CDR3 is TGTGCCACCCAAAAGGGGCAGATCACAGATACGCAGTATTTT. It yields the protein CATQKGQITDTQYF.

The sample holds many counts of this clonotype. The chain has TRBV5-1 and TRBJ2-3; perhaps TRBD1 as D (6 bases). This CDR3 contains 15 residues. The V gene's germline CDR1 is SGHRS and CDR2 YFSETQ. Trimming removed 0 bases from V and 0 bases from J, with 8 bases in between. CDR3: CASSLVGTSTDTQYF. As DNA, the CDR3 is TGCGCCAGCAGCTTGGTGGGGACAAGCACAGATACGCAGTATTTT.

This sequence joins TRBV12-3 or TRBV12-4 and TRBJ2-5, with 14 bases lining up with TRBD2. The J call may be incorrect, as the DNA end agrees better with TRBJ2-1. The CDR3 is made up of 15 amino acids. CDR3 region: CASSRTSGRYNEQFF. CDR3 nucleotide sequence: TGTGCCAGCAGCCGGACTAGCGGGAGGTACAATGAGCAGTTCTTC.

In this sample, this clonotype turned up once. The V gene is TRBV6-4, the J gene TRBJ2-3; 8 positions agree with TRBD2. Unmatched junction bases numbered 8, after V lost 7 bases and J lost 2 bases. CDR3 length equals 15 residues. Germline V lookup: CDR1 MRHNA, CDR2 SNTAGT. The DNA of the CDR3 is TGTGCCAGCATAGGACTAGCTCGCCACACAGATACGCAGTATTTT. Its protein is CASIGLARHTDTQYF.

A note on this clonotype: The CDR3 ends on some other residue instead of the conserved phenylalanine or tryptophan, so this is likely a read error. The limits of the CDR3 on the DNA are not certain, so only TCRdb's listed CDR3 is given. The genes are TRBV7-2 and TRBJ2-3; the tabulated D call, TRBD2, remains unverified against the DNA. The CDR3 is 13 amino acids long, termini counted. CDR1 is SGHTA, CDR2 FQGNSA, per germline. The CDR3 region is CASSLTYEQYFGP.

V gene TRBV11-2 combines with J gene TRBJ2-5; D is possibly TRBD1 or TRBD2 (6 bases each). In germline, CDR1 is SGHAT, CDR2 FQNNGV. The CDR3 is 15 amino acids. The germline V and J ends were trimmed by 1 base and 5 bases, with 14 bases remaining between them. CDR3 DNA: TGTGCCAGCAGCTTAGCGGGGGCAGTTTACGAGACCCAGTACTTC. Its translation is CASSLAGAVYETQYF.

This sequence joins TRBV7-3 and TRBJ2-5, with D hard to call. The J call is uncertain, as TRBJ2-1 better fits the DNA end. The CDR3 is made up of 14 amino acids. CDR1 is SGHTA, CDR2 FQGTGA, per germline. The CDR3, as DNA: TGTGCCAGCAGCTTAACTGCAGACTACAATGAGCAGTTCTTC. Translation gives CASSLTADYNEQFF.

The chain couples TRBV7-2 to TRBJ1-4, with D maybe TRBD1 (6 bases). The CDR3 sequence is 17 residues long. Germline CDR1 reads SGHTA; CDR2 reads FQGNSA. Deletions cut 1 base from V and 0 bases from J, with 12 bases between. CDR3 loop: CASSLVGQLATNEKLFF. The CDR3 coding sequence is TGTGCCAGCAGCTTAGTGGGACAACTAGCAACTAATGAAAAACTGTTTTTT.

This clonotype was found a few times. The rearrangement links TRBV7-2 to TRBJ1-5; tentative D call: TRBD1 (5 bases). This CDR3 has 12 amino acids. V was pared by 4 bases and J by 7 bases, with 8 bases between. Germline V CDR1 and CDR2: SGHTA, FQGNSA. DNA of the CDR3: TGTGCCAGCAGCTCGGACATACAGCCCCAGCATTTT. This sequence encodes CASSSDIQPQHF.

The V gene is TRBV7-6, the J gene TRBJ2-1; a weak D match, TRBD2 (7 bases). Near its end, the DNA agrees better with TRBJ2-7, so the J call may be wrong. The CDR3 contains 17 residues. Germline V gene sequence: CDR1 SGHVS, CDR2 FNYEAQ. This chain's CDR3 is CASSLAVGGALLYEQYF. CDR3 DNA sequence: TGTGCCAGCAGCTTAGCGGTAGGGGGGGCCCTTCTGTACGAGCAGTACTTC.

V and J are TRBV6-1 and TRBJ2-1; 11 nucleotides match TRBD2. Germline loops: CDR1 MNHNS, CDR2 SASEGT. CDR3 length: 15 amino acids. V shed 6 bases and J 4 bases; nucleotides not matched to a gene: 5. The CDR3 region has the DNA TGTGCCAGCAGAATCGGACTAGCGGGTTACAATGAGCAGTTCTTC. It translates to CASRIGLAGYNEQFF.

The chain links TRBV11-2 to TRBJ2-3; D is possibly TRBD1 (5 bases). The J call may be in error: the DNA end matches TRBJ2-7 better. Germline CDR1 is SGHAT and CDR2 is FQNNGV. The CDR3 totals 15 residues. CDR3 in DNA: TGTGCCAGCAGCTTAGTTCAGGGTAGCTCCTACGAGCAGTACTTC. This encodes CASSLVQGSSYEQYF.

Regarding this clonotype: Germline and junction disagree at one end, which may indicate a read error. Here the CDR3 DNA reads TGTGCCAGCAGTTTTAGGGACAGGGGGCCGCGGGAGCAGTACTTT. Encoded protein: CASSFRDRGPREQYF. The rearrangement links TRBV28 to TRBJ1-6, with TRBD1 matching 12 bases. Germline CDR1 reads MDHEN; CDR2 reads SYDVKM. The CDR3 has 15 residues.

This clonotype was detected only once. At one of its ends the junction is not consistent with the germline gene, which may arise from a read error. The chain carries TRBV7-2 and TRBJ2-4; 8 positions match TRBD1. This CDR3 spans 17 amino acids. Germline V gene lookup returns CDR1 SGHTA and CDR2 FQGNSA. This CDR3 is CASTGGSKGSYNSPLHF. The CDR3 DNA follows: TGTGCCAGTACAGGGGGATCTAAGGGCTCCTATAATTCACCCCTCCACTTC.

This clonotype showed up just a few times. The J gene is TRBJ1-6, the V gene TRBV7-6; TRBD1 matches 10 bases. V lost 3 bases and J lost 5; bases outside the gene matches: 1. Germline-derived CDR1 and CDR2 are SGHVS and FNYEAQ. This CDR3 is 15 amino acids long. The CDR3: CASSLGTGDNSPLHF. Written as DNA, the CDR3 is TGTGCCAGCAGCTTGGGGACAGGGGATAATTCACCCCTCCACTTT.

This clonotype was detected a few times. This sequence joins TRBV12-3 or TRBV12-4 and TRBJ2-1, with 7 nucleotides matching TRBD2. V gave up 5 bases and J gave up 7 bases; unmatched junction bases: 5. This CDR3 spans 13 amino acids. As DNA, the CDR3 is TGTGCCAGCAGTAGGGGAGGGCAGAATGAGCAGTTCTTC. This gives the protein CASSRGGQNEQFF.

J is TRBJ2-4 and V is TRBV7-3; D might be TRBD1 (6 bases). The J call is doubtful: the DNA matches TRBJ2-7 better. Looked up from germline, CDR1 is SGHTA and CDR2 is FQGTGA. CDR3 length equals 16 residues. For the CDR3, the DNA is TGTGCCAGCAGCTTAGTGGGCAGGGGACCCCCCTACGAGCAGTACTTC. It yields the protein CASSLVGRGPPYEQYF.

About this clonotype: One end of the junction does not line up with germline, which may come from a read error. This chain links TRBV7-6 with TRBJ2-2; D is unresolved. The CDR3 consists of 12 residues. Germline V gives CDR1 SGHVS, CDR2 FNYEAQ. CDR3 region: CASSPNTGELFF. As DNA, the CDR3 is TGTGCTAGCAGCCCAAACACCGGGGAGCTGTTTTTT.